This is a list of T cell receptor beta chains from one sample in a study of long-term antiretroviral therapy in people with HIV. TCRdb's table, derived via immunoSEQ multiplex PCR, lists solely in-frame clones and lacks some. The table includes fewer than 40,000 clones, approximately 93% detected once. Specimen: unsorted PBMCs, collected approximately 5 years after starting antiretroviral therapy. The receptors shown here come from a woman aged 45-65 years with HIV. The conserved cysteine and the conserved F or W are not part of the CDR3 here. The order of the fields is V gene, clone size, CDR3 protein. Where a row states a size, it is once, few, many or the class of an expanded clone; other rows omit it.

TRBV7-2 few ASSWGQGYEQY
TRBV6-5 . ASSYSRSGNTIY
TRBV5-4 . ASSRTTGIGGYT
TRBV6-5 . ASRLAGGPDTQY
TRBV6-5 once ASSRQGLENYGYT
TRBV9 . ASSVGLSSQGEQF
TRBV18 . ASSPVGGGYGYT
TRBV10-3 . AISGDRGQETQY
TRBV18 . ASSITGGMEQF
TRBV2 . ASSERSGVNYGYT
TRBV11-2 . ASSFRRTGPEQY
TRBV7-8 . ASSLARAQETQY
TRBV27 . ASSSPDSGRTGELF
TRBV11-2 . ASSLDQNTGELF
TRBV28 . ASSSRVGVGEQF
TRBV5-1 . ASSPSTGRDTQY
TRBV12-5 . ASGRESGNTIY
TRBV27 . ASSLVQGSYQPQH
TRBV7-8 . ASSFLRDRDGYT
TRBV6-5 . ATGLGESMVGYT
TRBV19 . ASSMIGELF
TRBV5-5 . ASSTNQGYTEAF
TRBV29-1 . SVATGLRTDTQY
TRBV6-1 . ASSDVGVQY
TRBV21-1 . ASSKEVQQGGNQPQH
TRBV5-5 . ASSFYGGNTEAF
TRBV4-3 . ASSQDNSDDEQF
TRBV27 . ASIRLGTGELF
TRBV2 . ASSVSIVSGANVLT
TRBV7-3 . ASSLYPNQPQH
TRBV5-1 . ASSSGQLQNIQY
TRBV6-1 . AIRRGGGDTQY
TRBV2 . ASSPGRVGLYNEQF
TRBV6-5 . ASSFSRTGGSPLH
TRBV29-1 . SVADRNEQY
TRBV21-1 . ASSFQPYDRRSNTGELF
TRBV10-1 once ASMRTGGNQPQH
TRBV14 . ASSQFLGGYT
TRBV7-9 . ASSPRGGGQHYEQY
TRBV7-9 . ASSPEGVAGELF
TRBV15 . ATSALAGATDTQY
TRBV4-2 once ASSQVPSIATQY
TRBV10-3 . AISESMGNTEAF
TRBV2 . ASSFRDTSTAEQY
TRBV4-3 . ASSLQQGFTDTQY
TRBV5-3 . ARSLDRVRSGYT
TRBV4-1 once ASSQEDRGYNQPQH
TRBV6-5 once ATIRDRYTGELF
TRBV6-1 . ASRGRQGKNTEAF
TRBV6-5 . ASSYWRTGELF
TRBV19 . ASSVTGGNQPQH
TRBV19 . ASSGQGSIYGYT
TRBV6-5 . ASIQPLGGGYT
TRBV9 . ASANRQGGNEQF
TRBV21-1 few ASSKWEGAPSDTQY
TRBV5-7 . ASSLAGGPQPQH
TRBV6-6 . ASSFGGIDNSPLH
TRBV5-1 . ASRTSGGKETQY
TRBV11-1 . ASSPRLAGGRRDTQY